Presented here are 9 T cell receptor beta chains from one specimen sequenced in a study of glioma-infiltrating T cells after dendritic cell vaccination. The repertoire was sequenced with immunoSEQ multiplex PCR; TCRdb's copy has only in-frame clones and lacks some. The sample records roughly 68,000 clones, 75% to 85% being singletons. Material: blood, obtained before dendritic cell vaccination. Receptors originate from a human donor with glioblastoma.

This clone appeared once. The J gene is TRBJ2-7, the V gene TRBV27, with D possibly TRBD2 on 6 matching bases. This CDR3 has 13 amino acids. Germline CDR1 reads MNHEY; CDR2 reads SMNVEV (reference sequence). V lost 4 bases and J lost 4, with 11 bases in between. The CDR3 loop is CASSWGGNYEQYF. In DNA, the CDR3 is TGTGCCAGCAGTTGGGGAGGCAATTACGAGCAGTACTTC.

To note about this clone: One junction end does not reproduce the germline sequence, and a read error may be involved. The V call is TRBV7-7, the J call TRBJ2-3; 7 bases agree with TRBD2. This CDR3 comprises 15 residues. Germline V gives CDR1 SSHAT, CDR2 FNYEAQ (reference sequence). The CDR3 bases are TGTGCTAGCAGCTTGGGGGGGTTACACACAGATACGCAGTATTTT. It translates to CASSLGGLHTDTQYF.

The chain has TRBV6-5 and TRBJ2-5, with TRBD2 matching 13 bases. The V gene end was trimmed by 11 bases and the J gene end by 5 bases; junction bases not matched to a gene: 11. The CDR3 totals 15 residues. Germline V CDR1 and CDR2: MNHEY, SVGAGI. The CDR3 here is CASEKTSGGRETQYF. In DNA form, the CDR3 reads TGTGCCTCCGAAAAGACTAGCGGGGGGCGGGAGACCCAGTACTTC.

The chain joins TRBV12-5 to TRBJ2-5; D not certain. Germline CDR1 reads LGHNT; CDR2 reads FRNRAP. Trimming took 0 bases from V and 5 from J, leaving 10 bases between them. CDR3 size: 14 residues. DNA for the CDR3: TGTGCTAGTGGTTTGGTCTCGCAGAGGGAGACCCAGTACTTC. This codes for CASGLVSQRETQYF.

The rearrangement links TRBV2 to TRBJ2-7, with TRBD1 as a possible D gene (7 bases). The CDR3 runs 15 residues. Germline-derived CDR1 and CDR2 are SNHLY and FYNNEI. The V gene lost 6 bases and the J gene lost 2 bases, with 17 bases spanning the gap. In DNA, the CDR3 is TGTGCCAGCAGCAGAGGCGGGACAGACACCTACGAGCAGTACTTC. It is translated as CASSRGGTDTYEQYF. Variable domain in full (rest from reference TRBV2 and TRBJ2-7): EPEVTQTPSHQVTQMGQEVILRCVPISNHLYFYWYRQILGQKVEFLVSFYNNEISEKSEIFDDQFSVERPDGSNFTLKIRSTKLEDSAMYFCASSRGGTDTYEQYFGPGTRLTVT.

The chain links TRBV19 to TRBJ1-1; D is possibly TRBD1 (5 bases). The CDR3 runs 12 residues. Trimming took off 6 bases at V and 4 bases at J, with 9 bases between the two ends. Germline CDR1 reads LNHDA; CDR2 reads SQIVND (reference sequence). The CDR3 spells CASRWGGTEAFF. The DNA of the CDR3 is TGTGCCAGTAGGTGGGGCGGCACTGAAGCTTTCTTT. Full variable domain (outside the CDR3, taken from reference TRBV19 and TRBJ1-1): DGGITQSPKYLFRKEGQNVTLSCEQNLNHDAMYWYRQDPGQGLRLIYYSQIVNDFQKGDIAEGYSVSREKKESFPLTVTSAQKNPTAFYLCASRWGGTEAFFGQGTRLTVV.

The chain employs TRBV4-1 and TRBJ1-5; D is possibly TRBD1 (6 bases). Germline CDR1 MGHRA, CDR2 YSYEKL. This CDR3 has 16 amino acids. With 0 bases removed from V and 7 bases from J, the gap between germline ends came to 16 bases. In DNA form, the CDR3 reads TGCGCCAGCAGCCAAGAATATCGCAGGGGATGGCAGCCCCAGCATTTT. This gives the protein CASSQEYRRGWQPQHF.

The chain carries TRBV28 and TRBJ1-5, with D unresolved. The CDR3 is 14 residues long. CDR1 is MDHEN, CDR2 SYDVKM, per germline. Trimming took off 4 bases at V and 7 bases at J, with 14 bases between the two ends. CDR3 sequence (DNA): TGTGCCAGCAGTTCCCCGGGGTCGGAACAGCCCCAGCATTTT. Amino acids: CASSSPGSEQPQHF.

This rearrangement joins TRBV6-1 to TRBJ2-7; D gene uncertain. V was shortened by 4 bases and J by 1 base, with 8 bases between the two germline ends. The CDR3 is 13 amino acids. CDR1 MNHNS and CDR2 SASEGT come from the germline V gene. The CDR3 sequence: CASSAYPSYEQYF. DNA for the CDR3: TGTGCCAGCAGTGCTTATCCGTCCTACGAGCAGTACTTC.